The next 10 T cell receptor beta chains were all read from a single sample in a study of vaccination effects on CD4 cells after COVID-19. ViraFEST used viral peptide pools to expand antigen-specific CD4+ T cells before sequencing. On day 10 of culture, CD4+ T cells were separated out. These receptors' antigens are unknown. TCRdb's copy holds only in-frame clones and misses some; the assay was immunoSEQ multiplex PCR. The sample yields 60,000 to 70,000 clones, around 81% seen once. Specimen: CD4+ T cells from PBMCs cultured with HCoV-229E spike peptides, collected before COVID-19 vaccination. These receptor sequences come from a human donor who received a COVID-19 vaccine.

The chain has TRBV7-3 and TRBJ2-2; no firm D call. In germline, CDR1 is SGHTA, CDR2 FQGTGA. Trimming took 2 bases from V and 3 from J, leaving 13 bases between them. The CDR3 totals 16 residues. The CDR3 region has the DNA TGTGCCAGCAGCTTAGGGGTTCTCGGAGACACCGGGGAGCTGTTTTTT. Protein: CASSLGVLGDTGELFF.

The V call is TRBV6-5, the J call TRBJ2-3; 10 bases are a match to TRBD2. In germline, CDR1 is MNHEY, CDR2 SVGAGI. The CDR3 length is 15 residues. The junction had 11 bases not matched to a gene; V was cut back by 7 bases and J by 7 bases. The CDR3 region is CASTPWASGGNTQYF. In DNA form, the CDR3 reads TGTGCCAGCACCCCCTGGGCTAGCGGGGGAAATACGCAGTATTTT.

This clone was found once. The V call is TRBV5-1, the J call TRBJ2-3; no firm D call. The CDR3 has 14 amino acids. Germline values: CDR1 SGHRS, CDR2 YFSETQ. V was cut by 6 bases and J by 2 bases, with 13 bases left in between. CDR3 sequence: CASNPTKVTDTQYF. The DNA of the CDR3 is TGCGCCAGCAACCCGACCAAGGTCACAGATACGCAGTATTTT.

This clone was observed once. The chain carries TRBV12-3 or TRBV12-4 and TRBJ1-5; D is uncertain. Trimming took off 11 bases at V and 1 base at J, with 9 bases between the two ends. This CDR3 has 12 amino acids. The CDR3 spells CAPGRSNQPQHF. CDR3 sequence (DNA): TGTGCCCCCGGACGGAGCAATCAGCCCCAGCATTTT.

The chain is built from TRBV4-1 and TRBJ2-1; 10 positions agree with TRBD2. V lost 6 bases to trimming and J lost 5 bases; unmatched junction nucleotides: 4. CDR3 size: 14 residues. Germline V gives CDR1 MGHRA, CDR2 YSYEKL. The CDR3: CASRRLAGDNEQFF. The CDR3 DNA reads as TGCGCCAGCAGGCGTCTAGCGGGGGACAATGAGCAGTTCTTC.

The rearrangement uses TRBV5-1 and TRBJ1-1; D not certain. V lost 2 bases and J 0 bases, leaving 11 bases between the germline ends. CDR1 and CDR2 from the germline V gene are SGHRS and YFSETQ. The CDR3 loop spans 15 amino acids. CDR3 sequence: CASSFSAGMNTEAFF. The CDR3 bases are TGCGCCAGCAGCTTCTCGGCAGGTATGAACACTGAAGCTTTCTTT. The full variable domain, rest sourced from reference TRBV5-1 and TRBJ1-1, is KAGVTQTPRYLIKTRGQQVTLSCSPISGHRSVSWYQQTPGQGLQFLFEYFSETQRNKGNFPGRFSGRQFSNSRSEMNVSTLELGDSALYLCASSFSAGMNTEAFFGQGTRLTVV.

This clone came up once. This chain joins TRBV11-2 and TRBJ2-2; D may correspond to TRBD1 or TRBD2 (5 bases each). CDR3 length equals 17 residues. V was trimmed by 1 base and J by 3 bases, leaving 15 bases between them. CDR1 and CDR2 from the germline V gene are SGHAT and FQNNGV. The CDR3 is CASSLGRSTGHTGELFF. CDR3 in DNA: TGTGCCAGCAGCTTAGGTCGTAGCACGGGACACACCGGGGAGCTGTTTTTT.

This clone occurred once. J is TRBJ1-1 and V is TRBV30; tentatively, D is TRBD1 (6 bases). Trimming shortened V by 4 bases and J by 0 bases, and 9 bases separated the two germline ends. This CDR3 has 13 amino acids. The V gene's germline CDR1 is GTSNPN and CDR2 SVGIG (reference sequence). CDR3: CAWTGALNTEAFF. For the CDR3, the DNA is TGTGCCTGGACAGGGGCCTTGAACACTGAAGCTTTCTTT. Supplemented by reference TRBV30 and TRBJ1-1, the full variable domain reads SQTIHQWPATLVQPVGSPLSLECTVEGTSNPNLYWYRQAAGRGLQLLFYSVGIGQISSEVPQNLSASRPQDRQFILSSKKLLLSDSGFYLCAWTGALNTEAFFGQGTRLTVV.

This clone was seen a single time. This sequence joins TRBV5-8 and TRBJ2-4; D is unresolved. The CDR3 totals 15 residues. The V and J ends lost 2 bases and 0 bases respectively, with 9 bases between them. Per germline, CDR1 SGHTS and CDR2 YDEGEE. The CDR3 DNA reads TGTGCCAGCAGCTTCCGTTCCATAGCCAAAAACATTCAGTACTTC. This encodes CASSFRSIAKNIQYF.

The rearrangement uses TRBV7-2 and TRBJ1-5; D ambiguous. Deletions cut 5 bases from V and 2 bases from J, with 7 bases between. The V gene's germline CDR1 is SGHTA and CDR2 FQGNSA. This CDR3 has 13 amino acids. The DNA for the CDR3 is TGTGCCAGCAGCCCGCAGGGCAATCAGCCCCAGCATTTT. It encodes CASSPQGNQPQHF.